This is a list of T cell receptor beta chains from one sample in a study of blood T cell repertoires in COVID-19. Libraries were prepared by immunoSEQ multiplex PCR; TCRdb keeps only in-frame clonotypes and omits some of them. The repertoire holds about 190,000 clones, with approximately 80% as singletons. Input material: PBMCs or T cells enriched from blood (not recorded which). The receptors shown here come from a woman aged 50 to 60 who had recovered from COVID-19. The CDR3 runs from the conserved cysteine through the conserved F or W. A D gene is named only where the DNA matches it firmly. A clone size is listed for some rows: how often the clone was seen (once, few, many), or a class if it is expanded.

v_call: TRBV3-1/TRBV3-2; d_call: NA; clone_size: NA; j_call: TRBJ2-5; cdr3_nt: TGTGCCAGCAGCCCCCTGGCAGTCCAAGAGACCCAGTACTTC; cdr3_aa: CASSPLAVQETQYF
v_call: TRBV19; d_call: TRBD1; clone_size: NA; j_call: TRBJ1-5; cdr3_nt: TGTGCCAGTAGTACGACAGGGAGCTACTATAGCAATCAGCCCCAGCATTTT; cdr3_aa: CASSTTGSYYSNQPQHF
v_call: TRBV28; d_call: TRBD1; clone_size: NA; j_call: TRBJ1-2; cdr3_nt: TGTGCCAGCAGTTCGCCGGGACAGGGGGTCGGTGGCTACACCTTC; cdr3_aa: CASSSPGQGVGGYTF
v_call: TRBV28; d_call: NA; clone_size: once; j_call: TRBJ1-2; cdr3_nt: TGTGCATCCCACCGGGGGGCTAGATCCTATGGCTACACCTTC; cdr3_aa: CASHRGARSYGYTF
v_call: TRBV18; d_call: TRBD1; clone_size: NA; j_call: TRBJ1-2; cdr3_nt: TGTGCCAGCTCACCTTCGGGACAGGGATATGGCTACACCTTC; cdr3_aa: CASSPSGQGYGYTF
v_call: TRBV18; d_call: NA; clone_size: few; j_call: TRBJ2-1; cdr3_nt: TGTGCCAGCTTCCCTACAGGGAGTCGATTTGAATCCTACAATGAGCAGTTCTTC; cdr3_aa: CASFPTGSRFESYNEQFF
v_call: TRBV18; d_call: NA; clone_size: once; j_call: TRBJ2-4; cdr3_nt: TGTGCCAGCTCACCACGTCTCTCCGGTCGGGAGTTCGGCAAAAACATTCAGTACTTC; cdr3_aa: CASSPRLSGREFGKNIQYF
v_call: TRBV27; d_call: NA; clone_size: NA; j_call: TRBJ1-6; cdr3_nt: TGTGCCAGCAGTTTATCAGCCCCGCCAGGGTTCAATTCACCCCTCCACTTT; cdr3_aa: CASSLSAPPGFNSPLHF
v_call: TRBV28; d_call: NA; clone_size: NA; j_call: TRBJ1-1; cdr3_nt: TGTGCCAGCAGTCGAGGAACTGAAGCTTTCTTT; cdr3_aa: CASSRGTEAFF
v_call: TRBV7-2; d_call: TRBD1; clone_size: NA; j_call: TRBJ2-3; cdr3_nt: TGTGCCAGCAGCTCCCGACAGGGGGCCCGCACAGATACGCAGTATTTT; cdr3_aa: CASSSRQGARTDTQYF
v_call: TRBV5-1; d_call: TRBD1; clone_size: NA; j_call: TRBJ2-7; cdr3_nt: TGCGCCAGCAGCTCACAGGGGGCGGGTCCCTACGAGCAGTACTTC; cdr3_aa: CASSSQGAGPYEQYF
v_call: TRBV19; d_call: TRBD1; clone_size: few; j_call: TRBJ1-5; cdr3_nt: TGTGCCACCCTACCTAGACAGGGGAATCAGCCCCAGCATTTT; cdr3_aa: CATLPRQGNQPQHF
v_call: TRBV6-1; d_call: NA; clone_size: once; j_call: TRBJ2-3; cdr3_nt: TGTGCCAGCAGTGAAGGGGGGGGCGCAGATACGCAGTATTTT; cdr3_aa: CASSEGGGADTQYF
v_call: TRBV28; d_call: TRBD1; clone_size: NA; j_call: TRBJ2-2; cdr3_nt: TGTGCCAGCAGTTTATTGGGTGGACAGGGAAGCACCGGGGAGCTGTTTTTT; cdr3_aa: CASSLLGGQGSTGELFF
v_call: TRBV5-4; d_call: TRBD2; clone_size: NA; j_call: TRBJ2-4; cdr3_nt: TGTGCCAGCAGCTTCACCCTGGGGGGGACTAAAAACATTCAGTACTTC; cdr3_aa: CASSFTLGGTKNIQYF
v_call: TRBV19; d_call: NA; clone_size: NA; j_call: TRBJ1-4; cdr3_nt: TGTGCCAGTAGTATCGGAGCGACTAATGAAAAACTGTTTTTT; cdr3_aa: CASSIGATNEKLFF
v_call: TRBV19; d_call: TRBD2; clone_size: NA; j_call: TRBJ2-1; cdr3_nt: TGTGCCAGTAGTGTCGGGACTAGCGGGGATGAGCAGTTCTTC; cdr3_aa: CASSVGTSGDEQFF
v_call: TRBV3-1/TRBV3-2; d_call: TRBD1; clone_size: NA; j_call: TRBJ2-7; cdr3_nt: TGTGCCAGCAGCCAACGGGACAGGGGAAACGAGCAGTACTTC; cdr3_aa: CASSQRDRGNEQYF
v_call: TRBV19; d_call: TRBD1; clone_size: once; j_call: TRBJ1-5; cdr3_nt: TGTGCCAGTAGGACAGGGGTCGGCAATCAGCCCCAGCATTTT; cdr3_aa: CASRTGVGNQPQHF
v_call: TRBV7-9; d_call: TRBD2; clone_size: NA; j_call: TRBJ2-1; cdr3_nt: TGTGCCAGCAGCTTGAGCGGGAACTACAATGAGCAGTTCTTC; cdr3_aa: CASSLSGNYNEQFF
v_call: TRBV30; d_call: NA; clone_size: NA; j_call: TRBJ1-1; cdr3_nt: TGTGCCTGGTATCCGGACTACGCTGAAGCTTTCTTT; cdr3_aa: CAWYPDYAEAFF
v_call: TRBV5-1; d_call: TRBD2; clone_size: NA; j_call: TRBJ2-2; cdr3_nt: TGCGCCAGCAGCCCGACGGGTAGCGGGGTGAACACCGGGGAGCTGTTTTTT; cdr3_aa: CASSPTGSGVNTGELFF
v_call: TRBV19; d_call: TRBD2; clone_size: NA; j_call: TRBJ2-1; cdr3_nt: TGTGCCAGTAGTCGCCGCCCGGGGGCGGGAGGTTCTAATGAGCAGTTCTTC; cdr3_aa: CASSRRPGAGGSNEQFF
v_call: TRBV20-1; d_call: NA; clone_size: few; j_call: TRBJ2-1; cdr3_nt: TGCAGTGCTAGTGGATACTCGGGGCAGTTCTTC; cdr3_aa: CSASGYSGQFF
v_call: TRBV5-4; d_call: TRBD2; clone_size: NA; j_call: TRBJ2-1; cdr3_nt: TGTGCCAGCAGCTTGGCCGGTAGCGGGAGGGCCAATGAGCAGTTCTTC; cdr3_aa: CASSLAGSGRANEQFF